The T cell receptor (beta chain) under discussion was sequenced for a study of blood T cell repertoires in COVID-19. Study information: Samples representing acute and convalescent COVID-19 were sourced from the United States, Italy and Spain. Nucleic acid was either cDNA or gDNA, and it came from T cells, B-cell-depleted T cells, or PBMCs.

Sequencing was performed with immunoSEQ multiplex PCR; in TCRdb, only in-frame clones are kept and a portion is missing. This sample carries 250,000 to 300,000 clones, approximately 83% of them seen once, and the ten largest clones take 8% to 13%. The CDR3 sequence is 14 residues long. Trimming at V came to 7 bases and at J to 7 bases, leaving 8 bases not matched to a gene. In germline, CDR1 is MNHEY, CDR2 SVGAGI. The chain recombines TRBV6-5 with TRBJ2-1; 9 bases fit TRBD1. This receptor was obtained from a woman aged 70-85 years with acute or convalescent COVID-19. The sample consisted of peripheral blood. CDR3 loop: CASKWGTGRNEQFF. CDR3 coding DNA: TGTGCCAGCAAATGGGGGACAGGGCGGAATGAGCAGTTCTTC.